This T cell receptor (beta chain) came from a study of blood T cell repertoires in COVID-19. Whole-study context: The analysed material was cDNA or gDNA that came from T cells, B-cell-depleted T cells, or PBMCs.

Germline V gene sequence: CDR1 KGHSH, CDR2 LQKENI. The ends were cut back, 6 bases at V and 6 bases at J, with 21 bases in the middle. The CDR3 extends over 15 amino acids. Sequencing was performed with immunoSEQ multiplex PCR; in TCRdb, only in-frame clones are kept and a portion is missing. The table lists tens of thousands of clones, around four fifths of them singletons. The sample taken for sequencing was peripheral blood. This clonotype was sampled from a woman in her 70s with active or convalescent COVID-19. The chain couples TRBV18 to TRBJ2-7; D is undetermined. The CDR3 bases are TGTGCCAGCTCGCACCAGGAACACAGTATCTCCGAGCAGTACTTC. This codes for CASSHQEHSISEQYF.